This T cell receptor (beta chain) was sequenced in a study of post-analysis software for immune sequencing data. Study as a whole: Disease courses included relapsing-remitting, secondary progressive and progressive-relapsing multiple sclerosis.

Ten or more counts support this clonotype. Its target is unknown. Mismatch with germline at one junction end may stem from a read error. Regarding the study as a whole: Batch-matched samples strongly co-clustered by F measure. Significantly lower normalized Chao1 diversity was found in patients with multiple sclerosis relative to controls. A few TRBV segments, TRBV5-6, TRBV5-1 and TRBV20-1 among them, were found more frequent in patients than controls.

The CDR3 extends over 15 amino acids. Unique molecular identifiers had been added to the TCR beta cDNA libraries. MiXCR, applied by TCRdb to the PCR reads, yields one record per CDR3 protein. Seen here are hundreds of thousands of distinct CDR3 sequences, less than 35% observed once, and the top ten hold more than 0.45%. The chain uses TRBV12-3 or TRBV12-4 and TRBJ2-3; TRBD2 agrees at 9 bases. This TCR derives from a girl aged 10 to 17 with multiple sclerosis. The material sequenced was blood. The DNA of the CDR3 is TGTGCCAGCAGCTTAGGGCGCGGGGGGGCAGATACGCAGTATTTT. Amino acid sequence: CASSLGRGGADTQYF.